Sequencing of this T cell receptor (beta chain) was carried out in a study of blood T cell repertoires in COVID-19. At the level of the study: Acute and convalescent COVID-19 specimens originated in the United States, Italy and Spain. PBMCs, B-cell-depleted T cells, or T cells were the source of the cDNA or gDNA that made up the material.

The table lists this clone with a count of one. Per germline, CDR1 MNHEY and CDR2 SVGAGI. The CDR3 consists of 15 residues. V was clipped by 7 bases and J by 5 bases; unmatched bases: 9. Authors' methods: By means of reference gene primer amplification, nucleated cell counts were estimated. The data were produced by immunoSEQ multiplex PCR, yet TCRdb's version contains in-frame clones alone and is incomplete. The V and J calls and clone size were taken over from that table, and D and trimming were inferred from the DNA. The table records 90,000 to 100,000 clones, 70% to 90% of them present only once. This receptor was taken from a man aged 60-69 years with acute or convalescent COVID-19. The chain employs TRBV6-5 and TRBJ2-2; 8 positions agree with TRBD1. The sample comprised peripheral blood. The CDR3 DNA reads TGTGCCAGCACCGAAACAGGGGGTTGGACCGGGGAGCTGTTTTTT. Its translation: CASTETGGWTGELFF.